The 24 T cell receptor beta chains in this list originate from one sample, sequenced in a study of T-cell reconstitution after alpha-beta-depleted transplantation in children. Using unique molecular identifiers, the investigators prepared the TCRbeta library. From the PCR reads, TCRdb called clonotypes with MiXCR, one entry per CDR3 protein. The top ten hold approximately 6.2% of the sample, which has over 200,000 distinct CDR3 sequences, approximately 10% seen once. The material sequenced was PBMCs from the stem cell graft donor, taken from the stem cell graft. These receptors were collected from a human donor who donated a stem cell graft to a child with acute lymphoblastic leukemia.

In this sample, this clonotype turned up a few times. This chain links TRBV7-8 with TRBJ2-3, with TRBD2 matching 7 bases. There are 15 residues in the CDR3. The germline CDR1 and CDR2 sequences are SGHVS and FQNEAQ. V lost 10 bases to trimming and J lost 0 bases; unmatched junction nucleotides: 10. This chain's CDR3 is CAIRRRGRSTDTQYF. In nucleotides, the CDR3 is TGTGCCATCCGGCGGCGGGGGAGAAGCACAGATACGCAGTATTTT.

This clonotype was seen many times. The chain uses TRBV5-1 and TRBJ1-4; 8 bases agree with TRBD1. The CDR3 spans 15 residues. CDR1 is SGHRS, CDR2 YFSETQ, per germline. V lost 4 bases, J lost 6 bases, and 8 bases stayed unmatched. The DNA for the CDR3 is TGCGCCAGCAGCCTCTCGGGACAGGTGCATGAAAAACTGTTTTTT. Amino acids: CASSLSGQVHEKLFF.

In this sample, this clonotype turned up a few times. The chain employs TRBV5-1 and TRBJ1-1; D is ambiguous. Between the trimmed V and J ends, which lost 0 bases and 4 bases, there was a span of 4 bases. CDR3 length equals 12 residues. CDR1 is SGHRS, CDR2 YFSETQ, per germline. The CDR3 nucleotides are TGCGCCAGCAGCTTGGGGACCACTGAAGCTTTCTTT. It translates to CASSLGTTEAFF.

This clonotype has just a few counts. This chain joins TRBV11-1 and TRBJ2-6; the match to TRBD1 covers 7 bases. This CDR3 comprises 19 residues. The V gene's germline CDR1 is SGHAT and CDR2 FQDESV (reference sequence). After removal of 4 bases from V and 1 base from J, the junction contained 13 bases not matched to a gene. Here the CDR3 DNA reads TGTGCCAGCAGCTCCGGGGTCGGACAGGCTACTTCTGGGGCCAACGTCCTGACTTTC. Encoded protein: CASSSGVGQATSGANVLTF. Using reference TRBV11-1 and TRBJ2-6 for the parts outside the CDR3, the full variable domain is EAEVAQSPRYKITEKSQAVAFWCDPISGHATLYWYRQILGQGPELLVQFQDESVVDDSQLPKDRFSAERLKGVDSTLKIQPAELGDSAMYLCASSSGVGQATSGANVLTFGAGSRLTVL.

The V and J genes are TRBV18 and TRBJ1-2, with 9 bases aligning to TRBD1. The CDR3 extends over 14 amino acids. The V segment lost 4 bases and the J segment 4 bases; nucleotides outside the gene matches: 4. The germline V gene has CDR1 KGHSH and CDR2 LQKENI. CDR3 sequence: CASSRDREGYGYTF. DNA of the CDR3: TGTGCCAGCTCACGGGACAGGGAAGGCTATGGCTACACCTTC.

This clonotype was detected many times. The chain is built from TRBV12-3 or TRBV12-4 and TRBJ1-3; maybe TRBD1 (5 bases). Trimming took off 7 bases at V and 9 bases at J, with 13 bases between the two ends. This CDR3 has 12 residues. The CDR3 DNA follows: TGTGCCAGCACTTATGGTGGGGCCACCATATATTTT. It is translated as CASTYGGATIYF.

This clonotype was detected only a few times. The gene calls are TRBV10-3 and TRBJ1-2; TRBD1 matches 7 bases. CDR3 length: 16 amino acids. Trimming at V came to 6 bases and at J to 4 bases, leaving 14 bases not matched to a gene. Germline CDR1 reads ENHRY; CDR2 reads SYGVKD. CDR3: CAISGQEGGLGYGYTF. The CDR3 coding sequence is TGTGCCATCAGCGGACAAGAAGGGGGCCTGGGCTATGGCTACACCTTC.

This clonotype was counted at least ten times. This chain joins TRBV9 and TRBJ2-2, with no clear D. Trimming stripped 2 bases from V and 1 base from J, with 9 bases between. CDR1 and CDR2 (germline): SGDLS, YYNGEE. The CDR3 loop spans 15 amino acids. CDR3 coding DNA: TGTGCCAGCAGCGTGATCTCGTGGAACACCGGGGAGCTGTTTTTT. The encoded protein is CASSVISWNTGELFF.

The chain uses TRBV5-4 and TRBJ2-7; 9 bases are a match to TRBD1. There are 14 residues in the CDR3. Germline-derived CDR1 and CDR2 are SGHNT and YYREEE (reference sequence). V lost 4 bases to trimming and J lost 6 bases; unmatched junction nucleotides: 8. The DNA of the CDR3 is TGTGCCAGCAGCCCACCGGGACAGGGAGGCGAGCAGTACTTC. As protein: CASSPPGQGGEQYF.

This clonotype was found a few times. CDR3 loop: CASSLGQGSEKLFF. DNA of the CDR3: TGCGCCAGCAGCTTGGGGCAGGGTTCTGAAAAACTGTTTTTT. The chain uses TRBV5-1 and TRBJ1-4, with D possibly TRBD1 on 5 matching bases. This CDR3 is built from 14 residues. Per the germline V gene, CDR1 is SGHRS and CDR2 is YFSETQ. Trimming left V 0 bases short and J 7 bases short, with 10 bases between.

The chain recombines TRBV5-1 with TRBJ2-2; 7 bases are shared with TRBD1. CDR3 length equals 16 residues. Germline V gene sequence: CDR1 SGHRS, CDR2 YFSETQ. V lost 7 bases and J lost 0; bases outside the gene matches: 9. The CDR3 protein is CASRRSGTANTGELFF. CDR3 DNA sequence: TGCGCCAGCCGCCGTTCGGGGACAGCGAACACCGGGGAGCTGTTTTTT.

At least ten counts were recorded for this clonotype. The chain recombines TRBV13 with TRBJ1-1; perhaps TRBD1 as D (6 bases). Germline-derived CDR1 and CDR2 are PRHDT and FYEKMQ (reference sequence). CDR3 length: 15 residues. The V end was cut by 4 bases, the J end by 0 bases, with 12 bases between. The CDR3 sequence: CASSSGQLMNTEAFF. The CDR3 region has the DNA TGTGCCAGCAGCTCGGGACAACTCATGAACACTGAAGCTTTCTTT.

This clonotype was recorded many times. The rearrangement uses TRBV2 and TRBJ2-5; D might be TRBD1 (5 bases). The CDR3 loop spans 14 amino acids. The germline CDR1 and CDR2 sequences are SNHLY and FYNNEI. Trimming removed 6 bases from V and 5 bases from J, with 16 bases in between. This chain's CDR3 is CASSVGATQETQYF. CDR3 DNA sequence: TGTGCCAGCAGCGTAGGGGCCACCCAGGAGACCCAGTACTTC.

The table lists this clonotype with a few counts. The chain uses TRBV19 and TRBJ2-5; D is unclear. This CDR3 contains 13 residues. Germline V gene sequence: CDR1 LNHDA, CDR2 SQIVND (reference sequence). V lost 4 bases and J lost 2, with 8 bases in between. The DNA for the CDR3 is TGTGCCAGTAGTACGTCAGATCAAGAGACCCAGTACTTC. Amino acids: CASSTSDQETQYF. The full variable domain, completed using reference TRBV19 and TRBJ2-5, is DGGITQSPKYLFRKEGQNVTLSCEQNLNHDAMYWYRQDPGQGLRLIYYSQIVNDFQKGDIAEGYSVSREKKESFPLTVTSAQKNPTAFYLCASSTSDQETQYFGPGTRLLVL.

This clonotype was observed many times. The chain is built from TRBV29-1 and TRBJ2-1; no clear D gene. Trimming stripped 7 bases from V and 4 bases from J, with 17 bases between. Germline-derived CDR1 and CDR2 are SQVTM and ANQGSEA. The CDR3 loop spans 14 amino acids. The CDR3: CSAQLGIDYNEQFF. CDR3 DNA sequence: TGCAGCGCCCAGTTGGGGATCGATTACAATGAGCAGTTCTTC.

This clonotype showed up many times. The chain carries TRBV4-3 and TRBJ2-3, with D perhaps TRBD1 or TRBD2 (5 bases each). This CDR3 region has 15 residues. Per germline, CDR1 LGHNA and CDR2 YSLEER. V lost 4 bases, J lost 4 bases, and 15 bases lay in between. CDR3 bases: TGCGCCAGCAGCCGGGACGCCGGCGGATCAGATACGCAGTATTTT. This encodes CASSRDAGGSDTQYF.

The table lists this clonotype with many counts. As DNA, the CDR3 is TGTGCCAGCAGTCCGTACCTTCGGGGGAACACAGATACGCAGTATTTT. Amino acid sequence: CASSPYLRGNTDTQYF. This chain connects TRBV28 to TRBJ2-3; possible D gene TRBD2, 6 bases. This CDR3 spans 16 amino acids. Germline V gene lookup returns CDR1 MDHEN and CDR2 SYDVKM. V lost 5 bases, J lost 2 bases, and 17 bases lay in between.

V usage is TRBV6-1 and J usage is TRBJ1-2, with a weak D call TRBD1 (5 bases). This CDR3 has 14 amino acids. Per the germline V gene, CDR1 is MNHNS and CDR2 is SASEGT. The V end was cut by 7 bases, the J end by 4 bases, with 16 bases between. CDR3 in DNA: TGTGCCAGCACATACGACTTGGGGGGCTATGGCTACACCTTC. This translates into CASTYDLGGYGYTF.

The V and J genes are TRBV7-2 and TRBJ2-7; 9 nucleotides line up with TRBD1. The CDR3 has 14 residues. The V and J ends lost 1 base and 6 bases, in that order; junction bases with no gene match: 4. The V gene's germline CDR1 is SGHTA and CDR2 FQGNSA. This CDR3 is CASSLVNRGPEQYF. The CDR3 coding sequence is TGTGCCAGCAGCTTAGTGAACAGGGGGCCCGAGCAGTACTTC.

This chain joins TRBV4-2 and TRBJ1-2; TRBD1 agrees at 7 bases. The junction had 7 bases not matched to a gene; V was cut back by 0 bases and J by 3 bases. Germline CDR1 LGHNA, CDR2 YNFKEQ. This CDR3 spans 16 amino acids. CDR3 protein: CASSQDVAGGDYGYTF. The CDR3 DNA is TGTGCCAGCAGCCAAGATGTGGCAGGGGGGGACTATGGCTACACCTTC.

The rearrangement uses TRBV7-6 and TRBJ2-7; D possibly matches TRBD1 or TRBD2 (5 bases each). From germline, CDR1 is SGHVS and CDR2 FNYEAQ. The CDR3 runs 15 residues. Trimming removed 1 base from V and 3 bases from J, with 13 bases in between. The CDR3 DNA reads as TGTGCCAGCAGCTTAGAGAGGGGATTGGGCTACGAGCAGTACTTC. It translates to CASSLERGLGYEQYF.

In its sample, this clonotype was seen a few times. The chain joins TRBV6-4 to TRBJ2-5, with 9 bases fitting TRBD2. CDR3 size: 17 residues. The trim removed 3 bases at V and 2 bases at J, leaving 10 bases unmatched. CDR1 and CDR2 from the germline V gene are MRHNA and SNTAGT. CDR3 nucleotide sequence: TGTGCCAGCAGTGAAGGGGATAGCGGGGGCTTTCAAGAGACCCAGTACTTC. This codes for CASSEGDSGGFQETQYF.

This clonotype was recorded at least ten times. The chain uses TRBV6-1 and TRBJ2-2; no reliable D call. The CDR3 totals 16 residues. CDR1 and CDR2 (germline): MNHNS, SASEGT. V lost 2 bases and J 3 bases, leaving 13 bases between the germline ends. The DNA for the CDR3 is TGTGCCAGCAGTGAACGACTTCCTATAGACACCGGGGAGCTGTTTTTT. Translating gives CASSERLPIDTGELFF.

CDR3 nucleotides: TGCAGTGCTGGGCAGGGGGGGGCAGACGAGCAGTACTTC. The encoded protein is CSAGQGGADEQYF. The V call is TRBV20-1, the J call TRBJ2-7; D may correspond to TRBD1 or TRBD2 (7 bases each). Trimming removed 5 bases at V and 5 bases at J, with 16 bases between. CDR3 size: 13 residues. Germline lookup yields CDR1 DFQATT and CDR2 SNEGSKA (reference sequence).